The source of this TCR beta chain is a study of cytomegalovirus exposure and HLA in healthy donors (dated by TCRdb to about 2017). Background for the entire study: An earlier analysis of approximately 600 of the donors reported 276 Gb of sequence data and 117 million unique TCR beta sequences from roughly 200 million T cells. An early release that covered 500 to 800 HLA-typed donors contained about 300 gigabases of sequencing data and roughly 84 million unique TCR sequences. The genetic ancestry cluster associated with self-reported Caucasian donors included 81% of the roughly 390 genotyped donors. The study aimed to test whether cataloging public T cell receptors could reveal signatures of past pathogen exposure. The study used immunosequencing to profile the T cell repertoires of 666 subjects and linked those repertoires to cytomegalovirus serostatus. Along with the roughly 700-subject first cohort, a separate validation cohort of over a hundred different subjects was used. To predict cytomegalovirus infection status, the study combined high-throughput TCR immunosequencing, statistical association of individual TCRs with disease status, and machine learning. A later analysis re-analyzed previously published TCR beta repertoires from about 600 donors and added high-resolution HLA genotyping to study TCR occurrence patterns. The later analysis used no new phenotypic data to find candidate immune exposures, relying instead on TCR beta sequences and their occurrence across donors. An earlier analysis of roughly 580 of the donors used high-throughput TCR beta sequencing to judge whether each TCR beta V gene segment behaved as functional or pseudogenic. Donor age, sex, ethnicity and CMV serostatus were collected together with the repertoire data. A later genetic analysis took genome-wide SNP genotypes for about three fifths of the 666 donors and used that subset as a discovery cohort. All discovery cohort repertoires had been generated using a single sequencing platform. HLA typing covered class I and class II loci at four-digit resolution. The number of typed donors differed by locus: roughly 620-630 for A, B, C, DRB1 and DQB1; 500 to 550 for DQA1; some 610 for DPA1; and around 470 for DPB1. Four to six DR-DQ haplotypes were handled as single units for association and clustering, since linkage in the cohort was strong. Across 398 genotyped donors of the cohort, an average of about 200,000 unique TCR beta nucleotide sequences per donor were sequenced, and roughly a sixth of those sequences were non-productive.

The cohort consisted of 600 to 750 healthy bone marrow donors. Cohort members were all nominally healthy when sampled, although unrecorded immune exposures were likely present. The donor tested CMV seropositive, placing the donor among the approximately 310 seropositive members of the cohort. Each donor provided a peripheral blood sample, and peripheral blood mononuclear cells were used for TCR beta sequencing. Genomic DNA extraction from the blood cell samples was performed with the Qiagen DNeasy Blood Extraction Kit. The CDR3 goes from the cysteine to the phenylalanine over 15 residues. Only the CDR3 part of the read is kept: 45 bases, read in frame from the first base. For this chain, trimming is 6 bases at the V end and 5 bases at the J end, and the number of junction bases without a gene match is 8. Reading the germline V gene gives CDR1 SGHVS and CDR2 FQNEAQ. Worth noting for this clone: Its antigen target is currently unknown. No much larger clone exists at a distance of one base, and base qualities are not known. The same CDR3 is also encoded by other DNA sequences in this sample.

Library generation was performed with the immunoSEQ multiplex PCR assay. The multiplex PCR relied on a mix of 60 forward primers for TCR Vbeta segments and 13 reverse primers for TCR Jbeta segments. The CDR3 region of rearranged TCR beta genes was amplified from genomic DNA by a multiplex PCR assay. On the Illumina HiSeq System, the amplified TCR beta libraries were sequenced as 87-base-pair reads. The source study handled its data this way. In a later analysis, about 80 million unique TCR beta chains were counted across the roughly 670 repertoires, and approximately 11 million of these chains were shared by at least two donors. Raw reads were error-corrected and collapsed into unique sequences with a nearest-neighbor algorithm that merged closely related sequences to remove PCR and sequencing errors. CDR3 sequences were aligned to IMGT reference sequences to assign V, D and J gene segments. Each retained sequence needed at least a six-nucleotide match to both a V gene segment and a J gene segment. Rearrangements were classified as productive when the CDR3 lacked stop codons and remained in frame with V and J, and all other rearrangements were classified as non-productive. Following IMGT convention, CDR3 was defined as the stretch from the second conserved V-encoded cysteine to the conserved J-encoded phenylalanine. The earlier analysis of roughly 590 of the donors excluded any sequence lacking an unambiguous match to a single V gene segment. In an earlier analysis of 587 of the donors, V segments were called functional above 56.7% productive rearrangements and were called segregating when the between-donor standard deviation exceeded 5%. To diagnose cytomegalovirus status from the catalog of TCR beta chain sequences, a statistical classification framework was built. In a later analysis, V and J genes were assigned by comparing TCR nucleotide sequences against IMGT/GENE-DB human TR gene sequences. A later analysis assigned CDR3 sequences and most-parsimonious VDJ recombination scenarios with the TCRdist pipeline. In a later analysis, each TCR beta chain was defined by its CDR3 amino acid sequence together with its V-gene family, and reads lacking a unique V-gene family were excluded. To address suspected cross-contamination and a sequencing artifact, a later analysis removed approximately 590 highly shared, low-generation-probability nucleotide sequences. In a later analysis, a clonal expansion index for each public chain was calculated from normalized within-repertoire ranks of inferred template counts. A later analysis computed generation probabilities with a VDJ recombination model fitted to out-of-frame rearrangements, and checked the results against IGoR. Hypergeometric tests were used in a later analysis to score TCR-TCR, TCR-HLA and TCR-CMV co-occurrence, with a repertoire-size bias correction applied to the TCR pairs. A later analysis estimated false discovery rates by permuting HLA or CMV assignments 20 times. In a later analysis, co-occurring TCRs were grouped using DBSCAN, with TCRdist sequence similarity added in when clustering inside HLA-allele-positive subsets. Co-occurrence clustering excluded repertoires with fewer than 30,000 or more than 120,000 public chains, plus five with anomalous nucleotide sharing. TCRdb's version of the immuneACCESS table is confined to in-frame rearrangements and falls short of the full clone set. An unresolved V gene accounts for under half of the shortfall where checked; the remainder is of unknown origin. V, J and clone size reflect that table, while D and trimming were determined from the DNA. This sample lists some 120,000 clones; 55% to 75% were detected once. The top ten hold roughly 1.6% of the sample.

Overall results and qualifications from the work: In an earlier analysis of over 550 of the donors, most TCR beta V segments were observed in productive rearrangements about 87% or about 30% of the time, broadly matching IMGT annotations. A later analysis found that most CMV-associated TCR beta chains appeared HLA-restricted, with HLA associations seemingly driven largely by CMV exposure. In a later analysis, several top co-occurrence clusters were reported to appear linked to parvovirus B19, influenza, CMV and Epstein-Barr virus. HLA typing was unavailable for some donors at each locus, so association tests used only the typed subset. This cohort had only TCR beta chains sequenced, and the lack of alpha or paired-chain data limited which features could be detected. A total of roughly 160 TCR beta chains were listed by the study as associated with cytomegalovirus. A further reported finding was that TCR beta sequences accurately predicted the HLA-A and HLA-B alleles for most subjects in the first cohort. Linkage disequilibrium might explain the correlated functional status among segregating V segments, but an unknown experimental factor could not be excluded. The authors suggested that the approach could potentially be extended to other disease states and immunological phenotypes. An association between a missense DCLRE1C variant and V-gene and J-gene trimming of TCR beta chains was found in a later genetic analysis and replicated in an independent cohort. The only immune exposure information available for the cohort was CMV serostatus. Because counts were too low, about 15 rarely observed V segments, including chromosome 9 orphons, were left out of the earlier analysis of 500 to 750 of the donors. According to a later genetic analysis, donors in an Asian-associated ancestry cluster had fewer N-insertions in productive TCRs than the roughly 700-donor mean. A later analysis associated about 18,000 TCR beta sequences with specific HLA alleles at a false discovery rate of 0.05. While some public TCRs were present in many individuals, most TCR sequences turned up only very rarely across donors. In a later analysis, the rate of TCR association differed among HLA loci, with DRB1 alleles having the most associated TCRs and HLA-C alleles having the fewest. Three of the identified cytomegalovirus-associated TCR beta chains were confirmed in vitro to be specific for cytomegalovirus antigens. A group of highly shared sequence variants was considered likely to be a technical artifact of the sequencing pipeline. A later analysis found that HLA-associated TCR beta chains were more clonally expanded and had lower generation probabilities than equally common non-associated chains. The classifier was reported to diagnose cytomegalovirus status with high specificity and sensitivity in both the original and validation cohorts. Because the 87-base-pair reads could not distinguish some IMGT-functional V segments, including TRBV6-2 and TRBV6-3, those segments were excluded. The presence/absence analyses assumed that sequencing depth was roughly uniform across donors, and that assumption may not be true. Assigning TCR associations to individual alleles was difficult when HLA alleles, especially DR and DQ, strongly co-occurred.

This sequence uses TRBV7-8 and TRBJ2-1; 9 junctional bases match TRBD2. Source material: PBMCs. The TCR was taken from a man aged 25-45 years in good health and CMV-seropositive. The CDR3 protein is CASSLGLAGNNEQFF. The DNA sequence is TGTGCCAGCAGTTTGGGCCTAGCGGGGAACAATGAGCAGTTCTTC. Outside the CDR3, residues come from the reference TRBV7-8 and TRBJ2-1 proteins, so the full variable domain is: GAGVSQSPRYKVAKRGQDVALRCDPISGHVSLFWYQQALGQGPEFLTYFQNEAQLDKSGLPSDRFFAERPEGSVSTLKIQRTQQEDSAVYLCASSLGLAGNNEQFFGPGTRLTVL.